One and the same sample provided the 25 T cell receptor beta chains below, sequenced in a study of cytomegalovirus exposure and HLA in healthy donors. Researchers ran the PCR with 60 Vbeta and 13 Jbeta primers. Profiled with immunoSEQ multiplex PCR; TCRdb holds only in-frame clones, not every one. The table has under 150,000 clones, around 78% seen once; the top ten hold less than 7.5%. Sequenced input: PBMCs. The receptors here all came from a woman in her forties in good health and CMV-seropositive.

CDR3 sequence reads: CASSRFGSYNEQFF. The CDR3 region has the DNA TGTGCCAGCAGCCGCTTCGGTTCCTACAATGAGCAGTTCTTC. The V call is TRBV6-1, the J call TRBJ2-1; D is unresolved. CDR3 length equals 14 residues. Germline V gene lookup returns CDR1 MNHNS and CDR2 SASEGT. The ends were cut back, 6 bases at V and 1 base at J, with 10 bases in the middle.

The V and J genes are TRBV6-1 and TRBJ2-1; tentatively, D is TRBD2 (6 bases). Trimming took 4 bases from V and 1 from J, leaving 8 bases between them. The CDR3 is 14 residues long. The germline V gene encodes CDR1 MNHNS and CDR2 SASEGT. CDR3 protein: CASSVSGSYNEQFF. For the CDR3, the DNA is TGTGCCAGCAGTGTTAGCGGTTCCTACAATGAGCAGTTCTTC.

The chain links TRBV15 to TRBJ1-1; D unclear. The V gene's germline CDR1 is LNHNV and CDR2 YYDKDF (reference sequence). The germline V and J ends were trimmed by 6 bases and 5 bases, with 16 bases remaining between them. The CDR3 is made up of 14 amino acids. The CDR3 DNA reads as TGTGCCACCAGTCATCGGCACGGCGGGACTGAAGCTTTCTTT. Its protein is CATSHRHGGTEAFF.

Note on this clone: Its ends do not fully match the called genes, so a read error is possible. The genes are TRBV7-9 and TRBJ1-2; no firm D call. CDR3 size: 12 residues. CDR1 SEHNR and CDR2 FQNEAQ come from the germline V gene (reference sequence). In DNA form, the CDR3 reads TGTTCCAGCAGCTTAGGATCGCGTGGCTACACCTTC. Protein product: CSSSLGSRGYTF.

This clone was detected only once. The chain links TRBV10-2 to TRBJ2-1; the D gene is possibly TRBD1 (5 bases). CDR1 is WSHSY, CDR2 SAAADI, per germline. V was trimmed by 7 bases and J by 4 bases, leaving 11 bases between them. CDR3 length: 13 residues. CDR3 sequence reads: CASTATVYNEQFF. DNA of the CDR3: TGCGCCAGCACCGCGACAGTTTACAATGAGCAGTTCTTC.

The chain employs TRBV18 and TRBJ2-5; 11 bases align to TRBD2. Germline-derived CDR1 and CDR2 are KGHSH and LQKENI. V trimming: 3 bases; J trimming: 5 bases; junction bases outside the gene matches: 2. The CDR3 loop spans 14 amino acids. The CDR3 loop reads CASSPTSGTETQYF. The DNA for the CDR3 is TGTGCCAGCTCACCGACTAGCGGGACGGAGACCCAGTACTTC. The variable domain in full, with the rest retrieved from reference TRBV18 and TRBJ2-5, is NAGVMQNPRHLVRRRGQEARLRCSPMKGHSHVYWYRQLPEEGLKFMVYLQKENIIDESGMPKERFSAEFPKEGPSILRIQQVVRGDSAAYFCASSPTSGTETQYFGPGTRLLVL.

The chain employs TRBV5-1 and TRBJ2-5; 8 bases map to TRBD1. After removal of 3 bases from V and 9 bases from J, the junction contained 10 bases not matched to a gene. Germline lookup yields CDR1 SGHRS and CDR2 YFSETQ. This CDR3 spans 14 amino acids. CDR3: CASSWMDSQGAQYF. The CDR3, as DNA: TGCGCCAGCAGCTGGATGGACTCACAGGGGGCCCAGTACTTC.

The chain carries TRBV4-1 and TRBJ1-5; TRBD1 might be the D (6 bases). V dropped 7 bases and J dropped 6 bases, with 19 bases sitting between them. The CDR3 contains 15 residues. Germline CDR1 and CDR2: MGHRA and YSYEKL. CDR3: CASTRQEGSGQPQHF. In DNA form, the CDR3 reads TGCGCCAGCACAAGACAGGAAGGCTCAGGTCAGCCCCAGCATTTT.

This chain uses TRBV30 with TRBJ2-3; 12 bases line up with TRBD2. Trimming cost V 8 bases and J 7 bases; bases outside gene matches: 10. From germline, CDR1 is GTSNPN and CDR2 SVGIG (reference sequence). The CDR3 is made up of 14 amino acids. CDR3 in amino acids: CAGALAGGANTQYF. As DNA, the CDR3 is TGTGCCGGAGCACTAGCGGGAGGAGCAAATACGCAGTATTTT.

This sequence joins TRBV5-1 and TRBJ2-7, with 7 nucleotides matching TRBD2. Germline lookup yields CDR1 SGHRS and CDR2 YFSETQ. Losses at the gene ends were 0 bases for V and 4 bases for J; bases not matched to a gene: 4. The CDR3 length is 14 residues. The CDR3 region has the DNA TGCGCCAGCAGCTTGGCACCGGGAGGTTACGAGCAGTACTTC. Translating gives CASSLAPGGYEQYF.

The chain uses TRBV18 and TRBJ1-2, with D unresolved. The V and J ends lost 2 bases and 4 bases respectively, with 8 bases between them. The CDR3 length is 13 residues. CDR1 KGHSH and CDR2 LQKENI come from the germline V gene. The CDR3: CASSPSGLYGYTF. In nucleotides, the CDR3 is TGTGCCAGCTCACCATCGGGTCTCTATGGCTACACCTTC.

CDR3 amino acids: CASSLGRGDYGYTF. In DNA form, the CDR3 reads TGCGCCAGCAGCTTGGGCAGGGGGGACTATGGCTACACCTTC. The chain recombines TRBV5-1 with TRBJ1-2, with 7 bases identical to TRBD1. V was clipped by 0 bases and J by 3 bases; unmatched bases: 2. Germline V gives CDR1 SGHRS, CDR2 YFSETQ. This CDR3 region has 14 residues.

This rearrangement joins TRBV18 to TRBJ2-2; TRBD2 matches at 13 bases. The CDR3 is 15 residues long. V trimming: 2 bases; J trimming: 6 bases; junction bases outside the gene matches: 0. In germline, CDR1 is KGHSH, CDR2 LQKENI. The CDR3 bases are TGTGCCAGCTCACCAGGACTAGCGGGAGCCGGGGAGCTGTTTTTT. It translates to CASSPGLAGAGELFF. Drawing the rest from reference TRBV18 and TRBJ2-2, the complete variable domain is NAGVMQNPRHLVRRRGQEARLRCSPMKGHSHVYWYRQLPEEGLKFMVYLQKENIIDESGMPKERFSAEFPKEGPSILRIQQVVRGDSAAYFCASSPGLAGAGELFFGEGSRLTVL.

As for this clone: One end of the junction is discordant with germline, which a read error may explain. This sequence joins TRBV7-9 and TRBJ2-3; D is unresolved. This CDR3 spans 11 amino acids. CDR1 is SEHNR, CDR2 FQNEAQ, per germline (reference sequence). CDR3 nucleotides: TGTTCCAGCAGCTTACGAGATACGCAGTATTTT. This sequence encodes CSSSLRDTQYF.

The chain uses TRBV30 and TRBJ2-5; D is undetermined. CDR1 is GTSNPN, CDR2 SVGIG, per germline (reference sequence). The CDR3 runs 12 residues. The V end lost 5 bases, the J end lost 2 bases, and 9 bases lay between the germline ends. The CDR3 coding sequence is TGTGCCTGGGAAGCCGGGCAAGAGACCCAGTACTTC. Its translation is CAWEAGQETQYF.

The chain recombines TRBV5-1 with TRBJ2-5, with 14 nucleotides matching TRBD2. The germline V gene has CDR1 SGHRS and CDR2 YFSETQ. The CDR3 covers 16 residues. V gave up 4 bases and J gave up 5 bases; unmatched junction bases: 7. In nucleotides, the CDR3 is TGCGCCAGCAGCGCGGGACTAGCGGGAGATTGGGAGACCCAGTACTTC. Encoded protein: CASSAGLAGDWETQYF.

The chain combines TRBV5-4 with TRBJ1-2, with 10 bases fitting TRBD1. Germline-derived CDR1 and CDR2 are SGHNT and YYREEE (reference sequence). V lost 3 bases and J lost 4; bases outside the gene matches: 6. The CDR3 contains 15 residues. CDR3 residues: CASSSWDRGPYGYTF. The CDR3 DNA sequence: TGTGCCAGCAGCTCGTGGGACAGGGGACCCTATGGCTACACCTTC.

The gene calls are TRBV7-9 and TRBJ1-1; D uncertain. Trimming stripped 1 base from V and 10 bases from J, with 10 bases between. The CDR3 length is 12 residues. Germline V lookup: CDR1 SEHNR, CDR2 FQNEAQ (reference sequence). In DNA, the CDR3 is TGTGCCAGCAGCTTAGAAGGCAGGCGAGCTTTCTTT. This encodes CASSLEGRRAFF.

The CDR3 loop reads CASSLKSLDSGANVLTF. CDR3 nucleotides: TGCGCCAGCAGCTTGAAAAGCCTTGACTCTGGGGCCAACGTCCTGACTTTC. The gene calls are TRBV5-1 and TRBJ2-6; D call uncertain. Trimming pared 1 base from V and 0 bases from J, leaving 11 bases between. The CDR3 runs 17 residues. Per germline, CDR1 SGHRS and CDR2 YFSETQ.

The V gene is TRBV4-1, the J gene TRBJ2-1; 7 bases match TRBD1. V shed 3 bases and J 7 bases; nucleotides not matched to a gene: 9. Germline V CDR1 and CDR2: MGHRA, YSYEKL. The CDR3 runs to 15 residues. CDR3 loop: CASSHPQGRGNEQFF. Here the CDR3 DNA reads TGCGCCAGCAGCCATCCCCAGGGCAGGGGGAATGAGCAGTTCTTC.

The rearrangement joins TRBV4-1 to TRBJ2-1, with 14 bases matching TRBD2. In germline, CDR1 is MGHRA, CDR2 YSYEKL. The V segment lost 2 bases and the J segment 7 bases; nucleotides outside the gene matches: 7. CDR3 length equals 17 residues. CDR3 nucleotide sequence: TGCGCCAGCAGCCAACCTAGACTAGCGGGAGGGCGAAATGAGCAGTTCTTC. The encoded protein is CASSQPRLAGGRNEQFF.

This clone occurred a few times. The V call is TRBV11-2, the J call TRBJ2-1; D perhaps matches TRBD2 (5 bases). Germline assignment: CDR1 SGHAT and CDR2 FQNNGV. The CDR3 has 14 residues. Trimming took off 4 bases at V and 6 bases at J, with 13 bases between the two ends. CDR3 DNA sequence: TGTGCCAGCAGCTCGATACGGGGTAGCAATGAGCAGTTCTTC. The encoded protein is CASSSIRGSNEQFF.

The J gene is TRBJ2-5, the V gene TRBV6-5; 8 nucleotides align to TRBD2. The closer fit of TRBJ2-7 to the DNA end suggests the J call may be wrong. The V gene's germline CDR1 is MNHEY and CDR2 SVGAGI. This CDR3 has 16 amino acids. CDR3 sequence reads: CASSYSPAGVSYEQYF. The DNA for the CDR3 is TGTGCCAGCAGTTACTCTCCAGCGGGAGTGTCCTACGAGCAGTACTTC.

This chain joins TRBV5-4 and TRBJ2-1; a weak D match, TRBD2 (5 bases). V was clipped by 0 bases and J by 1 base, with 11 bases between them. This CDR3 region has 16 residues. CDR1 and CDR2 from the germline V gene are SGHNT and YYREEE (reference sequence). For the CDR3, the DNA is TGTGCCAGCAGCTTGGGAGGACTGCCGTCCTACAATGAGCAGTTCTTC. Amino acid sequence: CASSLGGLPSYNEQFF.

The V call is TRBV28, the J call TRBJ2-7; D unresolved. The germline V gene encodes CDR1 MDHEN and CDR2 SYDVKM. CDR3 length equals 13 residues. V gave up 5 bases and J gave up 8 bases, with 16 bases separating them. Here the CDR3 DNA reads TGTGCCAGCAGTGACACGAGCCCTACCAAGCAGTACTTC. Amino acids: CASSDTSPTKQYF.